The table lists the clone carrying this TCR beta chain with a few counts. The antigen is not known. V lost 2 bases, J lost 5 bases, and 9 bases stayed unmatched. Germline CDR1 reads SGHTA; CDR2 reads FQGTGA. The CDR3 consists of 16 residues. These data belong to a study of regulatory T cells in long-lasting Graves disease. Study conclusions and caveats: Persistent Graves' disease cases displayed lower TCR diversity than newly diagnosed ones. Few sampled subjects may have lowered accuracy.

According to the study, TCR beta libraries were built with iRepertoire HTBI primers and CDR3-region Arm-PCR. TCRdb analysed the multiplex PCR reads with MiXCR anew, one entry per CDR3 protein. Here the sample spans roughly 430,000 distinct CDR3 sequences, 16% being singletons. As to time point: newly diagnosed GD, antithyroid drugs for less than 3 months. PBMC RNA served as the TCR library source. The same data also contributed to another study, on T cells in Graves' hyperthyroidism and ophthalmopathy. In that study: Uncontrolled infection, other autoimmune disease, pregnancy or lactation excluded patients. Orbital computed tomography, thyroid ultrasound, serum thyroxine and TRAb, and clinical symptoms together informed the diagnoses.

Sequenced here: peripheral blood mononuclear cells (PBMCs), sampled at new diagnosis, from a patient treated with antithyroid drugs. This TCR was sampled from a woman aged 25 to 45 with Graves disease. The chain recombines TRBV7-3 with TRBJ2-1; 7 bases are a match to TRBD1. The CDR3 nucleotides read TGTGCCAGCAGCTTAGACAGGGTAGGACCCAACAATGAGCAGTTCTTC. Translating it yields CASSLDRVGPNNEQFF.